Sequencing of this T cell receptor (beta chain) was carried out in a study of blood T cell repertoires in COVID-19. As for the study in general: Sites across the United States, Italy and Spain contributed samples from acute and convalescent COVID-19.

The CDR3 loop spans 14 amino acids. The germline CDR1 and CDR2 sequences are MNHNY and SVGAGI (reference sequence). Trimming cost V 6 bases and J 1 base; bases outside gene matches: 6. Only in-frame clones appear in the TCRdb table, and some are missing; sequencing was by immunoSEQ multiplex PCR. This sample has under 30,000 clones, with about nine tenths found just once. The sample was peripheral blood. This receptor was obtained from a human donor with active COVID-19. The donor label of this sample is uncertain. V usage is TRBV6-6 and J usage is TRBJ2-7, with 7 bases fitting TRBD1. CDR3 residues: CASRRTGESYEQYF. The CDR3 coding sequence is TGTGCCAGCAGGAGGACAGGCGAATCCTACGAGCAGTACTTC.